This TCR beta chain emerged from a study of T-cell reconstitution after alpha-beta-depleted transplantation in children. Findings and caveats of the study: There were reportedly several hundred expanded graft clones from which alpha-beta T cells came about two months after transplant. It was newly produced T cells that mostly accounted for T-cell counts and diversity one year after transplant.

Of note for this clonotype: The antigen remains undetermined.

The ends were cut back, 3 bases at V and 0 bases at J, with 12 bases in the middle. In germline, CDR1 is SQVTM, CDR2 ANQGSEA. The CDR3 has 15 residues. Unique molecular identifiers tagged the TCRbeta library. TCRdb used MiXCR to reprocess the PCR reads, holding one entry per CDR3 protein. The data contain 200,000 to 300,000 distinct CDR3 sequences, about 23% of them seen just once; the ten biggest clones take up 2.6%. This material consisted of PBMCs, taken before TCRalphabeta/CD19-depleted stem cell transplant. V usage is TRBV29-1 and J usage is TRBJ2-1; no clear D gene. This TCR came from a girl aged 2 to 10 with Fanconi anemia, due to receive a stem cell transplant. The DNA for the CDR3 is TGCAGCGTTGAGGGCCGGGTCGGCTCCTACAATGAGCAGTTCTTC. Residues: CSVEGRVGSYNEQFF.